The source of this T cell receptor beta chain is a study of cytomegalovirus exposure and HLA in healthy donors. This clone appeared a few times. The antigen is not known. CDR3 length: 17 residues. V was pared by 0 bases and J by 0 bases, with 12 bases between. The germline V gene encodes CDR1 SGHNT and CDR2 YYREEE (reference sequence). Study conclusions and caveats: Most of the TCR beta V segments (in an earlier analysis) were productive either about 90% or about 30% of the time.

Both 60 Vbeta primers and 13 Jbeta primers went into the PCR. Sequenced by immunoSEQ multiplex PCR; TCRdb stores in-frame clones only, minus some. The profile shows roughly 200,000 clones, 9.5% to 15% of them singletons. The chain has TRBV5-4 and TRBJ1-4, with D unclear. The receptor comes from a man aged 45-60 years in good health and CMV-seropositive. Specimen: PBMCs. Here the CDR3 DNA reads TGTGCCAGCAGCTTGGCCGGGAGATTTGCAACTAATGAAAAACTGTTTTTT. It codes for CASSLAGRFATNEKLFF. Drawing the rest from reference TRBV5-4 and TRBJ1-4, the complete variable domain is ETGVTQSPTHLIKTRGQQVTLRCSSQSGHNTVSWYQQALGQGPQFIFQYYREEENGRGNFPPRFSGLQFPNYSSELNVNALELDDSALYLCASSLAGRFATNEKLFFGSGTQLSVL.